The 13 T cell receptor beta chains reported below all come from one sample, sequenced in a study of beta chain features in type 1 diabetes. The whole isolated RNA underwent reverse transcription, so sequencing captured expressed TCRB transcripts. Assay used: immunoSEQ multiplex PCR; TCRdb lists only in-frame clones, some missing. This table has about 300,000 clones, roughly 14% appearing once. General study results and limits: People with Type 1 diabetes carried modestly yet significantly shorter TCRB CDR3s in all four CD4+ subsets.

Their antigen targets remain unknown. Sequencing was done on a sample of naive CD4+ T cells from blood. Every receptor here comes from a woman aged 18-35 years with type 1 diabetes.

The chain links TRBV7-2 to TRBJ2-1, with TRBD2 identical over 8 bases. Germline V gene lookup returns CDR1 SGHTA and CDR2 FQGNSA. This CDR3 comprises 16 residues. V was clipped by 7 bases and J by 4 bases; unmatched bases: 12. Written as DNA, the CDR3 is TGTGCCAGCATCCCGGCGCCGCGGGGGGCTTACAATGAGCAGTTCTTC. Translated: CASIPAPRGAYNEQFF.

The rearrangement joins TRBV11-2 to TRBJ2-7; 8 bases are a match to TRBD2. V was pared by 0 bases and J by 13 bases, with 8 bases of the junction left unmatched. The CDR3 length is 13 residues. The germline V gene has CDR1 SGHAT and CDR2 FQNNGV. The CDR3 protein is CASSLDLRGGSYV. The CDR3 DNA follows: TGTGCCAGCAGCTTAGACCTTCGGGGGGGGTCCTACGTC.

This rearrangement joins TRBV6-5 to TRBJ1-2; 7 nucleotides agree with TRBD1. V shed 5 bases, J shed 0 bases, and the junction held 3 bases outside the gene matches. CDR1 is MNHEY and CDR2 is SVGAGI in the germline V gene. There are 14 residues in the CDR3. The CDR3 nucleotides are TGTGCCAGCAGTCCCGGGACAGCTAACTATGGCTACACCTTC. This gives the protein CASSPGTANYGYTF.

The chain employs TRBV14 and TRBJ1-1; D not resolved. This CDR3 comprises 13 residues. V was cut by 1 base and J by 11 bases, with 14 bases left in between. Germline V lookup: CDR1 SGHDN, CDR2 FVKESK. CDR3 sequence (DNA): TGTGCCAGCAGCCAAGTGACCCTGGGAGGCGCTTTCTTT. It codes for CASSQVTLGGAFF.

Ten or more counts support this clone. The rearrangement uses TRBV29-1 and TRBJ1-2; no reliable D call. Germline V CDR1 and CDR2: SQVTM, ANQGSEA. The CDR3 contains 11 residues. V was trimmed by 4 bases and J by 10 bases, leaving 13 bases between them. The CDR3, as DNA: TGCAGCGTTGGACCGACGGGAGACTACACCTTC. Translating it yields CSVGPTGDYTF.

The V gene is TRBV2, the J gene TRBJ2-7; 7 bases match TRBD1. The CDR3 runs to 13 residues. J was trimmed by 7 bases and V by 2 bases; bases with no gene match: 5. CDR1 is SNHLY, CDR2 FYNNEI, per germline. The CDR3 DNA follows: TGTGCCAGCAGTGAAACAGGGGCAAGGGAGCAGTACGTC. Amino acids: CASSETGAREQYV.

V is TRBV27 and J is TRBJ1-2; D is perhaps TRBD1 (5 bases). V was shortened by 4 bases and J by 0 bases, with 9 bases between the two germline ends. The length of the CDR3 is 14 residues. Germline V gene data show CDR1 as MNHEY and CDR2 as SMNVEV (reference sequence). The CDR3 sequence is CASSSTDANYGYTF. DNA of the CDR3: TGTGCCAGCAGTTCGACAGACGCTAACTATGGCTACACCTTC.

This sequence joins TRBV5-1 and TRBJ2-7, with TRBD2 matching 8 bases. The V and J ends lost 0 bases and 4 bases, in that order; junction bases with no gene match: 6. In germline, CDR1 is SGHRS, CDR2 YFSETQ. This CDR3 is 15 amino acids long. CDR3 residues: CASSLGPAGGYEQYF. Here the CDR3 DNA reads TGCGCCAGCAGCTTGGGTCCGGCGGGAGGATACGAGCAGTACTTC.

This chain connects TRBV28 to TRBJ2-1; the match to TRBD2 covers 7 bases. Germline CDR1 and CDR2: MDHEN and SYDVKM. The junction had 8 bases not matched to a gene; V was cut back by 3 bases and J by 9 bases. The CDR3 has 14 amino acids. CDR3 in amino acids: CASSFRSSGGEQFF. As DNA, the CDR3 is TGTGCCAGCAGTTTTCGCTCCTCGGGGGGTGAGCAGTTCTTC.

Notes on this clone: Other DNA sequences within the sample encode an identical CDR3. V usage is TRBV9 and J usage is TRBJ2-5; 10 bases agree with TRBD2. The CDR3 has 15 amino acids. CDR1 SGDLS and CDR2 YYNGEE come from the germline V gene. The V and J ends lost 0 bases and 4 bases, in that order; junction bases with no gene match: 3. The CDR3 DNA reads as TGTGCCAGCAGCGTAGGACTAGCGGGTGCAGAGACCCAGTACTTC. Its protein product is CASSVGLAGAETQYF.

V gene TRBV19 combines with J gene TRBJ2-1, with unresolved D. The germline V and J ends were trimmed by 7 bases and 3 bases, with 4 bases remaining between them. The germline V gene has CDR1 LNHDA and CDR2 SQIVND (reference sequence). This CDR3 has 11 amino acids. The CDR3 region has the DNA TGTGCCAGTACGGGCTACAATGAGCAGTTCTTC. It is translated as CASTGYNEQFF.

The chain is built from TRBV12-5 and TRBJ2-5; 16 bases are a match to TRBD2. V shed 7 bases and J 10 bases; nucleotides not matched to a gene: 6. The CDR3 extends over 14 amino acids. Germline V gene sequence: CDR1 LGHNT, CDR2 FRNRAP. CDR3 sequence: CASALGLAGGNQYF. Written as DNA, the CDR3 is TGTGCTAGTGCCTTGGGACTAGCGGGAGGGAACCAGTACTTC.

The chain is built from TRBV29-1 and TRBJ1-1, with TRBD1 matching 8 bases. The ends lost 6 bases at V and 4 bases at J; junction bases unmatched: 7. CDR3 length: 13 amino acids. From germline, CDR1 is SQVTM and CDR2 ANQGSEA. In DNA form, the CDR3 reads TGCAGCGTAACAGGGGGTGGTGGCACTGAAGCTTTCTTT. It specifies CSVTGGGGTEAFF.